The next 27 T cell receptor beta chains were all read from a single sample in a study of blood T cell repertoires in COVID-19. Only in-frame clones appear in the TCRdb table, and some are missing; sequencing was by immunoSEQ multiplex PCR. This table holds some 380,000 clones, 90% found once. Specimen: peripheral blood. The receptors derive from a man between 18 and 35 years old with active or convalescent COVID-19.

The gene calls are TRBV14 and TRBJ2-3; TRBD2 matches at 7 bases. Germline lookup yields CDR1 SGHDN and CDR2 FVKESK. V shed 2 bases and J 0 bases; nucleotides not matched to a gene: 11. This CDR3 contains 18 residues. CDR3 coding DNA: TGTGCCAGCAGCCAAATCCCCGTACTAGCGCTTAGCACAGATACGCAGTATTTT. It specifies CASSQIPVLALSTDTQYF.

V usage is TRBV4-2 and J usage is TRBJ2-3; 7 bases are a match to TRBD1. The V gene's germline CDR1 is LGHNA and CDR2 YNFKEQ. V was pared by 2 bases and J by 3 bases, with 5 bases of the junction left unmatched. The CDR3 runs 15 residues. The CDR3 loop is CASSQPDRVTDTQYF. CDR3 nucleotide sequence: TGTGCCAGCAGCCAACCTGACAGGGTAACAGATACGCAGTATTTT.

The rearrangement joins TRBV28 to TRBJ1-2, with D unclear. Trimming removed 6 bases at V and 8 bases at J, with 16 bases between. The CDR3 covers 13 residues. Germline lookup yields CDR1 MDHEN and CDR2 SYDVKM. Written as DNA, the CDR3 is TGTGCCAGCAGACGATTGGTGGCAGGCGGCTACACCTTC. Protein sequence: CASRRLVAGGYTF.

This chain links TRBV5-1 with TRBJ1-1; maybe TRBD1 (6 bases). The length of the CDR3 is 13 residues. Germline V gives CDR1 SGHRS, CDR2 YFSETQ. Trimming shortened V by 5 bases and J by 3 bases, and 11 bases separated the two germline ends. The CDR3 protein is CASRRQADTEAFF. In DNA, the CDR3 is TGCGCCAGCAGGCGACAGGCCGACACTGAAGCTTTCTTT.

The chain joins TRBV2 to TRBJ2-4, with 8 bases aligning to TRBD2. This CDR3 spans 16 amino acids. V was pared by 6 bases and J by 4 bases, with 11 bases of the junction left unmatched. CDR1 SNHLY and CDR2 FYNNEI come from the germline V gene. The CDR3, as DNA: TGTGCCAGCAGGACCCTTAGCGGGGCGGTGAAAAACATTCAGTACTTC. Protein product: CASRTLSGAVKNIQYF.

The rearrangement links TRBV4-3 to TRBJ2-7; no definite D call. V was clipped by 2 bases and J by 3 bases, with 8 bases between them. Germline CDR1 is LGHNA and CDR2 is YSLEER. The CDR3 covers 13 residues. In nucleotides, the CDR3 is TGCGCCAGCAGCCAACTGGCAGGCTACGAGCAGTACTTC. It is translated as CASSQLAGYEQYF.

This chain connects TRBV6-2 or TRBV6-3 to TRBJ1-2; D is possibly TRBD1 (6 bases). V dropped 5 bases and J dropped 0 bases, with 10 bases sitting between them. This CDR3 has 14 residues. Germline CDR1 reads MNHEY; CDR2 reads SVGEGT. The CDR3, as DNA: TGTGCCAGCAGTCACGGACAGTCTAACTATGGCTACACCTTC. The encoded protein is CASSHGQSNYGYTF.

The chain combines TRBV11-2 with TRBJ1-3; maybe TRBD1 (5 bases). Germline V lookup: CDR1 SGHAT, CDR2 FQNNGV. The CDR3 loop spans 16 amino acids. The ends were cut back, 3 bases at V and 0 bases at J, with 12 bases in the middle. The CDR3 nucleotides are TGTGCCAGCAGCTTGGGGGGGACTAGCTCTGGAAACACCATATATTTT. Protein sequence: CASSLGGTSSGNTIYF.

The chain links TRBV25-1 to TRBJ1-3; unclear D gene. CDR3 length equals 15 residues. V was cut by 1 base and J by 4 bases, with 11 bases left in between. Germline V gives CDR1 MGHDK, CDR2 SYGVNS. The CDR3 DNA is TGTGCCAGCAGTGAATCGACCCTGGGCGGAAACACCATATATTTT. Translating gives CASSESTLGGNTIYF.

The gene calls are TRBV19 and TRBJ2-3; TRBD1 agrees at 7 bases. The CDR3 totals 18 residues. V trimming: 3 bases; J trimming: 3 bases; junction bases outside the gene matches: 15. Germline CDR1 is LNHDA and CDR2 is SQIVND (reference sequence). The CDR3 protein is CASSMQGVPPRVTDTQYF. In DNA form, the CDR3 reads TGTGCCAGTAGTATGCAGGGGGTCCCACCTCGGGTAACAGATACGCAGTATTTT.

The chain carries TRBV7-2 and TRBJ2-1, with 11 bases fitting TRBD2. The V gene end was trimmed by 7 bases and the J gene end by 0 bases; junction bases not matched to a gene: 11. Germline V gene data show CDR1 as SGHTA and CDR2 as FQGNSA. This CDR3 has 18 residues. The CDR3 nucleotides read TGTGCCAGCACCTATGAGGGTCTAGCGGGGGGCTCCTACAATGAGCAGTTCTTC. This codes for CASTYEGLAGGSYNEQFF.

Here the CDR3 reads CASSYSSLAVSYEQYF. As DNA, the CDR3 is TGTGCCAGCAGTTACTCGAGTCTAGCGGTCTCCTACGAGCAGTACTTC. The chain joins TRBV6-2 or TRBV6-3 to TRBJ2-7; TRBD2 aligns across 7 bases. The CDR3 is 16 residues long. Germline V gene lookup returns CDR1 MNHEY and CDR2 SVGEGT. J was trimmed by 0 bases and V by 0 bases; bases with no gene match: 5.

V is TRBV19 and J is TRBJ2-1; D is unclear. The CDR3 is made up of 14 amino acids. Germline-derived CDR1 and CDR2 are LNHDA and SQIVND (reference sequence). Trimming pared 5 bases from V and 0 bases from J, leaving 8 bases between. The CDR3 region is CASSGSSSYNEQFF. CDR3 nucleotide sequence: TGTGCCAGTAGTGGCTCCAGCTCCTACAATGAGCAGTTCTTC.

The chain has TRBV5-1 and TRBJ1-1; 12 bases align to TRBD1. This CDR3 has 17 residues. V trimming: 4 bases; J trimming: 2 bases; junction bases outside the gene matches: 9. Per the germline V gene, CDR1 is SGHRS and CDR2 is YFSETQ. The CDR3 DNA follows: TGCGCCAGCAGCCCCCGGGACAGGGGGCTCCAAAACACTGAAGCTTTCTTT. Translated, it gives CASSPRDRGLQNTEAFF.

The V call is TRBV15, the J call TRBJ2-1; a possible D gene is TRBD2 (5 bases). Trimming removed 8 bases from V and 7 bases from J, with 9 bases in between. The germline CDR1 and CDR2 sequences are LNHNV and YYDKDF (reference sequence). The CDR3 has 11 amino acids. This CDR3 reads CATVRENEQFF. As DNA, the CDR3 is TGTGCCACCGTGAGGGAGAATGAGCAGTTCTTC.

V usage is TRBV6-6 and J usage is TRBJ1-1, with 7 bases identical to TRBD1. The CDR3 is made up of 14 amino acids. CDR1 and CDR2 from the germline V gene are MNHNY and SVGAGI (reference sequence). Unmatched junction bases numbered 5, after V lost 6 bases and J lost 1 base. The CDR3 protein is CASRDGQANTEAFF. The CDR3 DNA reads as TGTGCCAGCAGAGACGGACAGGCGAACACTGAAGCTTTCTTT.

The genes are TRBV4-3 and TRBJ1-4; the match to TRBD1 covers 8 bases. The J segment lost 4 bases and the V segment lost 1 base, leaving 5 bases of the junction unmatched. Germline CDR1 and CDR2: LGHNA and YSLEER. This CDR3 spans 16 amino acids. CDR3 DNA: TGCGCCAGCAGCCAAGGCCAGGGGGCAAGTAATGAAAAACTGTTTTTT. This translates into CASSQGQGASNEKLFF.

The chain is built from TRBV28 and TRBJ2-7, with no clear D. Between the trimmed V and J ends, which lost 6 bases and 0 bases, there was a span of 6 bases. Germline loops: CDR1 MDHEN, CDR2 SYDVKM. The CDR3 is made up of 12 amino acids. The CDR3 is CASRTPSYEQYF. The CDR3 DNA follows: TGTGCCAGCAGGACACCCTCCTACGAGCAGTACTTC.

The chain has TRBV7-9 and TRBJ1-1; D is uncertain. V lost 5 bases and J lost 0, with 4 bases in between. The CDR3 totals 12 residues. Germline CDR1 and CDR2: SEHNR and FQNEAQ (reference sequence). CDR3 coding DNA: TGTGCCAGCAGCATCATGAACACTGAAGCTTTCTTT. It yields the protein CASSIMNTEAFF.

The J gene is TRBJ2-7, the V gene TRBV6-5; 7 positions agree with TRBD1. This CDR3 comprises 14 residues. Germline lookup yields CDR1 MNHEY and CDR2 SVGAGI. V trimming: 4 bases; J trimming: 5 bases; junction bases outside the gene matches: 8. The CDR3 coding sequence is TGTGCCAGCAGTTCCTTCGACAGGGTAAACGAGCAGTACTTC. Translated: CASSSFDRVNEQYF.

The genes are TRBV27 and TRBJ1-2; no clear D gene. Trimming removed 2 bases from V and 5 bases from J, with 15 bases in between. The germline CDR1 and CDR2 sequences are MNHEY and SMNVEV (reference sequence). This CDR3 spans 15 amino acids. The CDR3 DNA reads as TGTGCCAGCAGTTTACCTCCGTCGAGGCAGTATGGCTACACCTTC. This gives the protein CASSLPPSRQYGYTF.

This chain uses TRBV2 with TRBJ2-3, with 7 nucleotides matching TRBD1. The V gene's germline CDR1 is SNHLY and CDR2 FYNNEI. CDR3 length equals 14 residues. Trimming at V came to 4 bases and at J to 3 bases, leaving 4 bases not matched to a gene. CDR3 coding DNA: TGTGCCAGCAGTGTACAGGGGCGGACAGATACGCAGTATTTT. This sequence encodes CASSVQGRTDTQYF.

This chain connects TRBV5-1 to TRBJ1-5, with D perhaps matching TRBD1 (6 bases). Germline loops: CDR1 SGHRS, CDR2 YFSETQ. The CDR3 extends over 14 amino acids. V lost 1 base and J 7 bases, leaving 12 bases between the germline ends. The CDR3 spells CASSLPGDGQPQHF. The DNA of the CDR3 is TGCGCCAGCAGCTTGCCAGGGGATGGCCAGCCCCAGCATTTT.

This rearrangement joins TRBV19 to TRBJ2-3, with a tentative D call TRBD1 (5 bases). Looked up from germline, CDR1 is LNHDA and CDR2 is SQIVND (reference sequence). Trimming removed 7 bases at V and 7 bases at J, with 15 bases between. This CDR3 region has 13 residues. In DNA, the CDR3 is TGTGCCAGTAACCAGGGCACCGATTATACGCAGTATTTT. Amino acids: CASNQGTDYTQYF. Using reference TRBV19 and TRBJ2-3 for the parts outside the CDR3, the full variable domain is DGGITQSPKYLFRKEGQNVTLSCEQNLNHDAMYWYRQDPGQGLRLIYYSQIVNDFQKGDIAEGYSVSREKKESFPLTVTSAQKNPTAFYLCASNQGTDYTQYFGPGTRLTVL.

The V call is TRBV7-8, the J call TRBJ1-1; perhaps TRBD1 as D (5 bases). CDR3 length equals 16 residues. Per germline, CDR1 SGHVS and CDR2 FQNEAQ. V was pared by 2 bases and J by 4 bases, with 17 bases between. In DNA form, the CDR3 reads TGTGCCAGCAGCTTACATAACGACGGGGGACGCACTGAAGCTTTCTTT. It is translated as CASSLHNDGGRTEAFF.

The gene calls are TRBV7-8 and TRBJ1-2, with D perhaps TRBD1 (5 bases). From germline, CDR1 is SGHVS and CDR2 FQNEAQ. V was pared by 1 base and J by 1 base, with 13 bases between. The CDR3 consists of 16 residues. In DNA, the CDR3 is TGTGCCAGCAGCTTAGTCGTCCGACAGCTTAACTATGGCTACACCTTC. As protein: CASSLVVRQLNYGYTF.

The rearrangement links TRBV27 to TRBJ2-6; D is unresolved. With 6 bases removed from V and 0 bases from J, the gap between germline ends came to 3 bases. The CDR3 sequence is 13 residues long. CDR1 is MNHEY and CDR2 is SMNVEV in the germline V gene (reference sequence). CDR3 DNA: TGTGCCAGCAGAGCCTCTGGGGCCAACGTCCTGACTTTC. It codes for CASRASGANVLTF.